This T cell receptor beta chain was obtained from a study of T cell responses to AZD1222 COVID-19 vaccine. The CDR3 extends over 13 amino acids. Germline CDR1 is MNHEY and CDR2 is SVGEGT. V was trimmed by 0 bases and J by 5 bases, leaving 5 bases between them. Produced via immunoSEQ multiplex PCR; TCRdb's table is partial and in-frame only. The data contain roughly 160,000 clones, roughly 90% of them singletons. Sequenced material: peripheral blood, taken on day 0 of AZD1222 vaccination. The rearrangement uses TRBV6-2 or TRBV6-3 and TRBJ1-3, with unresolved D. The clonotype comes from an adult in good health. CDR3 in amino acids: CASSYSRRNTIYF. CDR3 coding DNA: TGTGCCAGCAGTTACTCAAGGCGAAACACCATATATTTT.